A single sample gave rise to the 17 T cell receptor beta chains below, sequenced in a study of T cell responses to AZD1222 COVID-19 vaccine. Produced via immunoSEQ multiplex PCR; TCRdb's table is partial and in-frame only. Of around 140,000 clones listed, just under 95% are singletons. Sequences were derived from peripheral blood, sampled on day 0 of AZD1222 vaccination. The source of these receptors is an adult in good health.

The chain couples TRBV6-5 to TRBJ2-6; D ambiguous. This CDR3 has 13 amino acids. V dropped 8 bases and J dropped 3 bases, with 8 bases sitting between them. From germline, CDR1 is MNHEY and CDR2 SVGAGI. CDR3 sequence (DNA): TGTGCCAGCGCAAGACATGGGGCCAACGTCCTGACTTTC. Protein sequence: CASARHGANVLTF.

The V and J genes are TRBV5-1 and TRBJ1-3; no definite D call. The germline V gene encodes CDR1 SGHRS and CDR2 YFSETQ. This CDR3 spans 15 amino acids. With 2 bases removed from V and 1 base from J, the gap between germline ends came to 10 bases. The CDR3 is CASSLGYESGNTIYF. The CDR3 DNA is TGCGCCAGCAGCTTAGGATACGAATCTGGAAACACCATATATTTT. Full variable domain (remainder filled in from reference TRBV5-1 and TRBJ1-3): KAGVTQTPRYLIKTRGQQVTLSCSPISGHRSVSWYQQTPGQGLQFLFEYFSETQRNKGNFPGRFSGRQFSNSRSEMNVSTLELGDSALYLCASSLGYESGNTIYFGEGSWLTVV.

The V and J genes are TRBV5-1 and TRBJ2-3; no clear D gene. The germline V gene encodes CDR1 SGHRS and CDR2 YFSETQ. The CDR3 consists of 13 residues. V was clipped by 0 bases and J by 6 bases, with 8 bases between them. The CDR3 is CASSLGGPDTQYF. CDR3 nucleotides: TGCGCCAGCAGCTTGGGAGGCCCGGATACGCAGTATTTT.

This clone appeared a single time. V usage is TRBV4-1 and J usage is TRBJ1-6; D is possibly TRBD1 (5 bases). The CDR3 covers 17 residues. With 3 bases removed from V and 1 base from J, the gap between germline ends came to 13 bases. CDR1 and CDR2 from the germline V gene are MGHRA and YSYEKL. The DNA for the CDR3 is TGCGCCAGCAGCCACTACCGCGGGGGTTCCTATAATTCACCCCTCCACTTT. It encodes CASSHYRGGSYNSPLHF.

The V call is TRBV30, the J call TRBJ1-2; D ambiguous. The CDR3 covers 13 residues. Trimming cost V 5 bases and J 8 bases, with 18 bases left between them. Germline CDR1 reads GTSNPN; CDR2 reads SVGIG (reference sequence). CDR3 sequence reads: CAWERAGTGGYTF. The CDR3 region has the DNA TGTGCCTGGGAACGCGCAGGTACTGGGGGCTACACCTTC. Full variable domain (outside the CDR3, taken from reference TRBV30 and TRBJ1-2): SQTIHQWPATLVQPVGSPLSLECTVEGTSNPNLYWYRQAAGRGLQLLFYSVGIGQISSEVPQNLSASRPQDRQFILSSKKLLLSDSGFYLCAWERAGTGGYTFGSGTRLTVV.

The V call is TRBV4-1, the J call TRBJ2-2; 9 bases line up with TRBD2. Losses at the gene ends were 1 base for V and 7 bases for J; bases not matched to a gene: 13. CDR3 size: 18 residues. Looked up from germline, CDR1 is MGHRA and CDR2 is YSYEKL. The CDR3 is CASSQVRGGRGVFGELFF. The CDR3 DNA is TGCGCCAGCAGCCAAGTCCGCGGCGGGAGGGGTGTATTCGGGGAGCTGTTTTTT.

The chain recombines TRBV29-1 with TRBJ2-1; 12 bases align to TRBD1. The CDR3 runs 14 residues. J lost 8 bases, V lost 4 bases, and 6 bases had no gene match. Germline V CDR1 and CDR2: SQVTM, ANQGSEA. The CDR3 nucleotides are TGCAGCGTTGTGGGGACAGGGGGCTGGTATGAGCAGTTCTTC. Encoded protein: CSVVGTGGWYEQFF.

The chain has TRBV6-6 and TRBJ2-2; 7 nucleotides agree with TRBD1. This CDR3 region has 17 residues. V dropped 5 bases and J dropped 5; count of bases not matched to a gene: 14. Germline-derived CDR1 and CDR2 are MNHNY and SVGAGI (reference sequence). DNA for the CDR3: TGTGCCAGCAGTCGTCGGGGTCTACAGGGGATTACCGGGGAGCTGTTTTTT. The encoded protein is CASSRRGLQGITGELFF.

V gene TRBV29-1 combines with J gene TRBJ2-7; 11 bases agree with TRBD1. CDR3 size: 13 residues. Germline V gene lookup returns CDR1 SQVTM and CDR2 ANQGSEA. V lost 7 bases, J lost 3 bases, and 5 bases stayed unmatched. CDR3 amino acids: CSASGTGGYEQYF. The CDR3 region has the DNA TGCAGCGCCTCCGGGACAGGGGGCTACGAGCAGTACTTC.

The V call is TRBV6-1, the J call TRBJ1-3; TRBD1 matches 10 bases. CDR1 is MNHNS and CDR2 is SASEGT in the germline V gene. This CDR3 spans 18 amino acids. V was clipped by 0 bases and J by 0 bases; unmatched bases: 5. CDR3 sequence: CASSEAGTGAGSGNTIYF. DNA for the CDR3: TGTGCCAGCAGTGAAGCGGGGACAGGGGCTGGCTCTGGAAACACCATATATTTT.

This chain connects TRBV28 to TRBJ2-7, with unresolved D. The CDR3 has 15 amino acids. V gave up 4 bases and J gave up 3 bases, with 16 bases separating them. Germline V lookup: CDR1 MDHEN, CDR2 SYDVKM. DNA of the CDR3: TGTGCCAGCAGTTCCCGTGGGCTCGACGACTACGAGCAGTACTTC. Protein sequence: CASSSRGLDDYEQYF.

The rearrangement joins TRBV19 to TRBJ2-7, with D possibly being TRBD2 (7 bases). The CDR3 loop spans 14 amino acids. V lost 4 bases and J 6 bases, leaving 16 bases between the germline ends. The germline V gene has CDR1 LNHDA and CDR2 SQIVND (reference sequence). CDR3 in DNA: TGTGCCAGTAGTACCCGGGGGGCGGGAACCGAGCAGTACTTC. Protein: CASSTRGAGTEQYF. The full variable domain, rest sourced from reference TRBV19 and TRBJ2-7, is DGGITQSPKYLFRKEGQNVTLSCEQNLNHDAMYWYRQDPGQGLRLIYYSQIVNDFQKGDIAEGYSVSREKKESFPLTVTSAQKNPTAFYLCASSTRGAGTEQYFGPGTRLTVT.

V is TRBV18 and J is TRBJ2-3, with 8 bases fitting TRBD1. This CDR3 is built from 17 residues. Germline CDR1 is KGHSH and CDR2 is LQKENI. The ends lost 3 bases at V and 1 base at J; junction bases unmatched: 9. The CDR3 nucleotides read TGTGCCAGCTCACCCGGGAGAACAGGGGGAGGCACAGATACGCAGTATTTT. This sequence encodes CASSPGRTGGGTDTQYF.

V and J are TRBV11-2 and TRBJ1-1, with D hard to call. Germline values: CDR1 SGHAT, CDR2 FQNNGV. V was trimmed by 1 base and J by 1 base, leaving 4 bases between them. The CDR3 contains 13 residues. CDR3 sequence (DNA): TGTGCCAGCAGCTTAGTAGCGAACACTGAAGCTTTCTTT. Amino acid sequence: CASSLVANTEAFF.

The genes are TRBV7-9 and TRBJ1-1; D gene uncertain. Per the germline V gene, CDR1 is SEHNR and CDR2 is FQNEAQ (reference sequence). This CDR3 has 14 amino acids. V lost 5 bases and J 0 bases, leaving 10 bases between the germline ends. The CDR3 bases are TGTGCCAGCAGCGCGACGGTCCTGAACACTGAAGCTTTCTTT. Translating gives CASSATVLNTEAFF.

The rearrangement joins TRBV20-1 to TRBJ2-5; 9 bases agree with TRBD2. J gave up 4 bases and V 3 bases, and 6 bases lay outside the gene matches. The CDR3 totals 14 residues. Germline V CDR1 and CDR2: DFQATT, SNEGSKA (reference sequence). The CDR3 region has the DNA TGCAGTGCTAGTAAGGGACTAGCATTAGAGACCCAGTACTTC. Encoded protein: CSASKGLALETQYF.

The chain employs TRBV20-1 and TRBJ2-4, with D hard to call. The length of the CDR3 is 11 residues. Looked up from germline, CDR1 is DFQATT and CDR2 is SNEGSKA (reference sequence). The germline V and J ends were trimmed by 1 base and 5 bases, with 3 bases remaining between them. The CDR3 DNA reads as TGCAGTGCTAGAGTAGAAAACATTCAGTACTTC. Amino acid sequence: CSARVENIQYF.